Following are 32 T cell receptor beta chains from one sample sequenced in a study of shared clonotypes between healthy human individuals. The repertoire was sequenced with immunoSEQ multiplex PCR; TCRdb's copy has only in-frame clones and lacks some. The table records 500,000 to 650,000 clones, roughly 79% of them present only once. Sequenced material: PBMCs. The origin of the receptors is a woman aged 40-49 years in good health. Some clones in this sample may be carry-over from other donors' samples.

This clone was seen a few times. The chain joins TRBV2 to TRBJ1-1; D gene uncertain. Trimming shortened V by 5 bases and J by 1 base, and 8 bases separated the two germline ends. Germline assignment: CDR1 SNHLY and CDR2 FYNNEI. The CDR3 totals 13 residues. CDR3 nucleotides: TGTGCCAGCAGTTTTGCAGGGAACACTGAAGCTTTCTTT. Encoded protein: CASSFAGNTEAFF.

As to this clone: A much larger clone lies a single base off, so this may be a read error. The chain combines TRBV6-4 with TRBJ2-1, with 11 bases identical to TRBD2. Germline V gives CDR1 MRHNA, CDR2 SNTAGT. The CDR3 contains 15 residues. V dropped 5 bases and J dropped 0; count of bases not matched to a gene: 0. CDR3 nucleotides: TGTGCCAGCAGTACTAGCGGGAGCTCCTACAATGAGCAGTTCTTC. Translation gives CASSTSGSSYNEQFF.

This clone appeared once. The chain joins TRBV29-1 to TRBJ1-1, with TRBD1 matching 9 bases. The V gene's germline CDR1 is SQVTM and CDR2 ANQGSEA. The J segment lost 2 bases and the V segment lost 3 bases, leaving 7 bases of the junction unmatched. CDR3 size: 15 residues. CDR3 sequence reads: CSVDPDRGSNTEAFF. The CDR3 DNA sequence: TGCAGCGTTGATCCGGACAGGGGTTCTAACACTGAAGCTTTCTTT.

For this clone: A much larger clone lies one base from this, so it may be a read error. This rearrangement joins TRBV11-2 to TRBJ1-2, with D uncertain. CDR3 length: 14 residues. V was clipped by 0 bases and J by 6 bases, with 11 bases between them. Germline loops: CDR1 SGHAT, CDR2 FQNNGV. This CDR3 is CASSLDWRVHGYTF. DNA of the CDR3: TGTGCCAGCAGCTTAGATTGGAGGGTTCATGGCTACACCTTC.

Here the CDR3 DNA reads TGTGCCAGCAGCGCCGGGACTAGCCGGCCCCAAGAGACCCAGTACTTC. Protein: CASSAGTSRPQETQYF. The chain recombines TRBV2 with TRBJ2-5; 9 nucleotides line up with TRBD2. This CDR3 region has 16 residues. V shed 6 bases, J shed 1 base, and the junction held 9 bases outside the gene matches. Germline V gene data show CDR1 as SNHLY and CDR2 as FYNNEI.

Points on this clone: A much larger clone is a single base away; this may be a read error. At the DNA level, this CDR3 is encoded by other sequences in the same sample as well. The chain carries TRBV10-1 and TRBJ2-7; TRBD2 matches at 9 bases. The V gene end was trimmed by 3 bases and the J gene end by 0 bases; junction bases not matched to a gene: 9. This CDR3 comprises 17 residues. Germline lookup yields CDR1 WNHNN and CDR2 SYGVQD (reference sequence). This CDR3 reads CASSEKLAGTSSYEQYF. CDR3 nucleotide sequence: TGCGCCAGCAGTGAAAAACTAGCGGGTACTAGCTCCTACGAGCAGTACTTC.

About this clone: A read error may explain this, as a much larger clone is one base away. At the DNA level, this CDR3 is encoded by other sequences in the same sample as well. The DNA of the CDR3 is TGTGCCAGCAGCCTCGACAGGAACACTGAAGCTTTCTTT. This codes for CASSLDRNTEAFF. The chain has TRBV7-7 and TRBJ1-1; tentative D call: TRBD1 (5 bases). Trimming cost V 5 bases and J 1 base, with 8 bases left between them. Germline V CDR1 and CDR2: SSHAT, FNYEAQ (reference sequence). There are 13 residues in the CDR3.

The chain uses TRBV10-3 and TRBJ2-3, with TRBD1 matching over 7 bases. This CDR3 spans 13 amino acids. J was trimmed by 2 bases and V by 11 bases; bases with no gene match: 7. In germline, CDR1 is ENHRY, CDR2 SYGVKD. The CDR3 region is CAVLGQDTDTQYF. In DNA form, the CDR3 reads TGTGCCGTCCTAGGACAGGACACAGATACGCAGTATTTT.

On this clone: A far larger clone is one nucleotide away, so this likely arose from a read error. Within the sample, other DNA sequences also encode this same CDR3. The chain has TRBV30 and TRBJ1-2, with 7 bases identical to TRBD1. V was pared by 0 bases and J by 3 bases, with 10 bases of the junction left unmatched. Germline loops: CDR1 GTSNPN, CDR2 SVGIG (reference sequence). The CDR3 has 16 residues. CDR3 DNA: TGTGCCTGGAGTGTCAACCCACAGGGGACCCACTATGGCTACACCTTC. Residues: CAWSVNPQGTHYGYTF.

This chain connects TRBV7-3 to TRBJ1-1; D unclear. The germline CDR1 and CDR2 sequences are SGHTA and FQGTGA. V shed 5 bases and J shed 1 base, with 11 bases lying between them. The length of the CDR3 is 14 residues. The CDR3 region has the DNA TGTGCCAGCAGCCTGGGTCGGGCGAACACTGAAGCTTTCTTT. This encodes CASSLGRANTEAFF.

The chain carries TRBV5-1 and TRBJ2-1; D is ambiguous. CDR3 length equals 16 residues. Trimming left V 1 base short and J 6 bases short, with 17 bases between. Germline V gives CDR1 SGHRS, CDR2 YFSETQ. CDR3 sequence reads: CASSLPGGYGLNEQFF. The DNA of the CDR3 is TGCGCCAGCAGCTTGCCGGGTGGGTATGGCCTCAATGAGCAGTTCTTC.

Turning to this clone: The junction does not match germline at one end; this may be a read error. The V gene is TRBV7-9, the J gene TRBJ1-2; D is uncertain. This CDR3 spans 11 amino acids. Germline lookup yields CDR1 SEHNR and CDR2 FQNEAQ (reference sequence). CDR3 residues: CASSTRTEILF. As DNA, the CDR3 is TGTGCCAGCAGCACCCGGACGGAGATACTCTTC. Filled out from reference TRBV7-9 and TRBJ1-2, the complete variable domain reads DTGVSQNPRHKITKRGQNVTFRCDPISEHNRLYWYRQTLGQGPEFLTYFQNEAQLEKSRLLSDRFSAERPKGSFSTLEIQRTEQGDSAMYLCASSTRTEILFGSGTRLTVV.

The rearrangement joins TRBV28 to TRBJ2-1; 7 bases map to TRBD2. The CDR3 sequence is 13 residues long. V lost 0 bases to trimming and J lost 10 bases; unmatched junction nucleotides: 3. Looked up from germline, CDR1 is MDHEN and CDR2 is SYDVKM. The CDR3 here is CASSLWGGIEQFF. CDR3 coding DNA: TGTGCCAGCAGTTTATGGGGGGGGATCGAGCAGTTCTTC.

The count of this clone is one. The rearrangement links TRBV7-9 to TRBJ1-2, with D possibly TRBD1 on 5 matching bases. Germline CDR1 and CDR2: SEHNR and FQNEAQ (reference sequence). This CDR3 comprises 15 residues. Trimming left V 5 bases short and J 7 bases short, with 20 bases between. CDR3 DNA sequence: TGTGCCAGCAGCCTAGTGGGGGATGGTTGGGGTGGCTACACCTTC. Its protein is CASSLVGDGWGGYTF.

The chain has TRBV19 and TRBJ2-1, with 12 bases that match TRBD2. Germline-derived CDR1 and CDR2 are LNHDA and SQIVND (reference sequence). The CDR3 is made up of 18 amino acids. The trim removed 5 bases at V and 4 bases at J, leaving 12 bases unmatched. The DNA for the CDR3 is TGTGCCAGTAGTGCCCCATCGCAGCTAGCGGGAGGGTACAATGAGCAGTTCTTC. Protein: CASSAPSQLAGGYNEQFF.

This clone has only one observation. A single base is all that separates this from a far larger clone, so a read error is likely. The chain uses TRBV7-6 and TRBJ2-1, with TRBD2 identical over 13 bases. In germline, CDR1 is SGHVS, CDR2 FNYEAQ. The CDR3 has 19 amino acids. V dropped 8 bases and J dropped 0; count of bases not matched to a gene: 13. The CDR3 nucleotides are TGTGCCAGCTGCCGGGGGGCACTAGCGGGAGGGAGCTCCTACAATGAGCAGTTCTTC. Translated: CASCRGALAGGSSYNEQFF.

This clone was picked up a small number of times. The rearrangement joins TRBV2 to TRBJ1-5, with 8 bases that match TRBD1. This CDR3 is 15 amino acids long. J lost 2 bases, V lost 4 bases, and 4 bases had no gene match. Germline values: CDR1 SNHLY, CDR2 FYNNEI. The CDR3 loop reads CASSAGGGGNQPQHF. The CDR3 bases are TGTGCCAGCAGTGCAGGGGGCGGAGGCAATCAGCCCCAGCATTTT.

J is TRBJ2-1 and V is TRBV7-8, with TRBD2 identical over 12 bases. Per germline, CDR1 SGHVS and CDR2 FQNEAQ. The CDR3 totals 16 residues. The V and J ends lost 0 bases and 12 bases, in that order; junction bases with no gene match: 9. The CDR3 DNA is TGTGCCAGCAGCTTAGCGGGGCGACTAGCGGGAGTGGTGCAGTTCTTC. It encodes CASSLAGRLAGVVQFF.

The count of this clone is one. This chain links TRBV6-6 with TRBJ2-3; 9 bases align to TRBD2. Germline CDR1 MNHNY, CDR2 SVGAGI (reference sequence). The junction had 2 bases not matched to a gene; V was cut back by 2 bases and J by 5 bases. The CDR3 has 14 amino acids. In DNA, the CDR3 is TGTGCCAGCAGTTACGGAGCGGGAGGAGATACGCAGTATTTT. Residues: CASSYGAGGDTQYF.

This clone appeared once. V usage is TRBV10-3 and J usage is TRBJ2-3; the D gene is possibly TRBD1 (7 bases). The germline gives CDR1 ENHRY, CDR2 SYGVKD. This CDR3 spans 14 amino acids. V was trimmed by 3 bases and J by 6 bases, leaving 13 bases between them. CDR3 DNA sequence: TGTGCCATCAGTGATGGCCAGGGGGGTGATACGCAGTATTTT. It yields the protein CAISDGQGGDTQYF.

This clone was detected only once. A read error is possible here, since a much larger clone lies one base away. The chain combines TRBV28 with TRBJ1-3; maybe TRBD1 (6 bases). This CDR3 has 15 residues. Per the germline V gene, CDR1 is MDHEN and CDR2 is SYDVKM. CDR3 DNA: TGTGCCTGCAGTTTAATTCCAGGGGCTGGAAACACCATATATTTT. Amino acids: CACSLIPGAGNTIYF.

The V and J genes are TRBV18 and TRBJ2-1; the match to TRBD2 covers 7 bases. This CDR3 has 12 residues. V gave up 3 bases and J gave up 15 bases; unmatched junction bases: 8. CDR1 is KGHSH, CDR2 LQKENI, per germline. DNA of the CDR3: TGTGCCAGCTCACCGGGGGGGACCCAGCGGTTCTTC. Translating it yields CASSPGGTQRFF.

Many counts were recorded for this clone. This sequence joins TRBV18 and TRBJ2-7; TRBD1 is a possible D gene (6 bases). Germline V gives CDR1 KGHSH, CDR2 LQKENI. This CDR3 is built from 16 residues. Trimming shortened V by 5 bases and J by 1 base, and 18 bases separated the two germline ends. The CDR3 nucleotides read TGTGCCAGCTCATTACAGGGTTCTGCTGGGTCCTACGAGCAGTACTTC. Translating it yields CASSLQGSAGSYEQYF.

This clone has just one count. The rearrangement joins TRBV28 to TRBJ1-3; D remains unclear. This CDR3 is built from 15 residues. Trimming took off 2 bases at V and 1 base at J, with 9 bases between the two ends. From germline, CDR1 is MDHEN and CDR2 SYDVKM. The CDR3 DNA follows: TGTGCCAGCAGTTTAGCGGGGTTATCTGGAAACACCATATATTTT. It translates to CASSLAGLSGNTIYF. The variable domain in full, completed from reference TRBV28 and TRBJ1-3, reads DVKVTQSSRYLVKRTGEKVFLECVQDMDHENMFWYRQDPGLGLRLIYFSYDVKMKEKGDIPEGYSVSREKKERFSLILESASTNQTSMYLCASSLAGLSGNTIYFGEGSWLTVV.

J is TRBJ1-2 and V is TRBV14, with D uncertain. The CDR3 runs to 11 residues. The ends were cut back, 4 bases at V and 4 bases at J, with 4 bases in the middle. CDR1 and CDR2 (germline): SGHDN, FVKESK. The CDR3 DNA reads TGTGCCAGCAGCCCCCCCTATGGCTACACCTTC. Amino acids: CASSPPYGYTF. The full variable domain, with the rest looked up from reference TRBV14 and TRBJ1-2, is EAGVTQFPSHSVIEKGQTVTLRCDPISGHDNLYWYRRVMGKEIKFLLHFVKESKQDESGMPNNRFLAERTGGTYSTLKVQPAELEDSGVYFCASSPPYGYTFGSGTRLTVV.

Points on this clone: Its ends do not fully match the called genes, so a read error is possible. The V call is TRBV5-6, the J call TRBJ1-1; D is unresolved. There are 11 residues in the CDR3. The V gene's germline CDR1 is SGHDT and CDR2 YYEEEE. CDR3 sequence (DNA): TGTGCCAGCAGCCTAAACAATGAAGCTTTCTTT. Residues: CASSLNNEAFF.

The rearrangement uses TRBV9 and TRBJ2-2; 8 bases align to TRBD1. J lost 4 bases, V lost 0 bases, and 5 bases had no gene match. Germline V lookup: CDR1 SGDLS, CDR2 YYNGEE. The CDR3 is 16 residues long. CDR3 sequence reads: CASSVAGGQVTGELFF. In DNA, the CDR3 is TGTGCCAGCAGCGTAGCTGGGGGACAGGTCACCGGGGAGCTGTTTTTT.

This sequence joins TRBV7-9 and TRBJ1-3; D might be TRBD1 (5 bases). V was clipped by 2 bases and J by 2 bases, with 22 bases between them. This CDR3 contains 19 residues. Germline V gene lookup returns CDR1 SEHNR and CDR2 FQNEAQ (reference sequence). The DNA for the CDR3 is TGTGCCAGCAGCTTATCGTATCCGGGACCGACTGTACCTGGAAACACCATATATTTT. Protein sequence: CASSLSYPGPTVPGNTIYF.

This CDR3 reads CAWSMEARDQPQHF. As DNA, the CDR3 is TGTGCCTGGAGTATGGAGGCCAGGGACCAGCCCCAGCATTTT. J is TRBJ1-5 and V is TRBV30, with D possibly TRBD1 on 5 matching bases. V lost 2 bases and J lost 7, with 15 bases in between. Germline V gene sequence: CDR1 GTSNPN, CDR2 SVGIG (reference sequence). The CDR3 totals 14 residues.

This clone has a handful of counts. Other DNA sequences within the sample encode an identical CDR3. CDR3 DNA sequence: TGCAGCGTTGAGGTTGGTGGAAACACCATATATTTT. Translated: CSVEVGGNTIYF. This rearrangement joins TRBV29-1 to TRBJ1-3; D call uncertain. This CDR3 region has 12 residues. Germline V gene data show CDR1 as SQVTM and CDR2 as ANQGSEA. Deletions cut 3 bases from V and 3 bases from J, with 6 bases between.

The chain combines TRBV5-6 with TRBJ2-5; 10 nucleotides align to TRBD1. This CDR3 contains 16 residues. Germline lookup yields CDR1 SGHDT and CDR2 YYEEEE. V lost 4 bases, J lost 0 bases, and 6 bases stayed unmatched. The chain's CDR3 is CASSGMGQGYQETQYF. DNA for the CDR3: TGTGCCAGCAGCGGGATGGGACAGGGGTACCAAGAGACCCAGTACTTC. The full variable domain, its missing parts supplied by reference TRBV5-6 and TRBJ2-5, is DAGVTQSPTHLIKTRGQQVTLRCSPKSGHDTVSWYQQALGQGPQFIFQYYEEEERQRGNFPDRFSGHQFPNYSSELNVNALLLGDSALYLCASSGMGQGYQETQYFGPGTRLLVL.

This clone was seen only a few times. This may stem from a read error, because a much larger clone lies one nucleotide away. The sample carries other DNA sequences with the same CDR3. The rearrangement joins TRBV10-1 to TRBJ1-5; the D is unclear. The CDR3 contains 12 residues. CDR1 is WNHNN, CDR2 SYGVQD, per germline (reference sequence). The CDR3 spells CASSESYQPQHF. For the CDR3, the DNA is TGCGCCAGCAGTGAGTCGTATCAGCCACAGCATTTT.